Here is one T cell receptor beta chain with its context. This entry is derived from a study of blood T cell repertoires in COVID-19. Study context: Sites across the United States, Italy and Spain contributed samples from acute and convalescent COVID-19. Sample material is recorded as cDNA or gDNA derived from T cells, B-cell-depleted T cells, or PBMCs.

Original data processing: It was from reference gene primer amplification that nucleated cell counts were estimated. The table came from immunoSEQ multiplex PCR; TCRdb's copy has only in-frame clones and leaves some out. From that table come the V and J calls and clone size; the DNA was used to work out D and trimming. The sample has a few hundred thousand clones, 89% seen once. This CDR3 has 18 amino acids. V lost 1 base to trimming and J lost 2 bases; unmatched junction nucleotides: 11. The V gene's germline CDR1 is SGHVS and CDR2 FQNEAQ. The chain recombines TRBV7-8 with TRBJ1-3, with 7 bases lining up with TRBD1. The clonotype was recovered from a man aged 18-30 years who had recovered from COVID-19. The sequenced material came from peripheral blood. The CDR3 DNA sequence: TGTGCCAGCAGCTTAGGGTTGAGCAGACAGGGTGCTGGAAACACCATATATTTT. Translation gives CASSLGLSRQGAGNTIYF.